What follows are 27 T cell receptor beta chains derived from one specimen sequenced in a study of beta chain features in type 1 diabetes. TCRB transcripts that were expressed got sequenced, as all of the isolated RNA had been reverse transcribed. Clones were sequenced by immunoSEQ multiplex PCR, and TCRdb holds only the in-frame ones, with some missing. The profile shows about 360,000 clones, around 12% of them singletons. The sequenced material came from naive CD4+ T cells from blood. These receptors were collected from a man aged 18 to 29 in good health.

The genes are TRBV28 and TRBJ2-3, with a possible D match to TRBD1 (6 bases). This CDR3 is built from 13 residues. Germline-derived CDR1 and CDR2 are MDHEN and SYDVKM. V lost 6 bases and J 5 bases, leaving 12 bases between the germline ends. The CDR3 here is CASRLQGIDTQYF. In DNA, the CDR3 is TGTGCCAGCAGGCTTCAGGGGATAGATACGCAGTATTTT.

The chain uses TRBV7-3 and TRBJ1-1; no reliable D call. Trimming pared 4 bases from V and 0 bases from J, leaving 6 bases between. The CDR3 runs 13 residues. Germline lookup yields CDR1 SGHTA and CDR2 FQGTGA. CDR3 sequence: CASSSRLNTEAFF. In nucleotides, the CDR3 is TGTGCCAGCAGCTCCAGATTGAACACTGAAGCTTTCTTT.

The rearrangement joins TRBV7-2 to TRBJ2-7, with TRBD2 as a possible D gene (6 bases). This CDR3 has 15 residues. The germline CDR1 and CDR2 sequences are SGHTA and FQGNSA. The V end was cut by 4 bases, the J end by 0 bases, with 13 bases between. CDR3 nucleotide sequence: TGTGCCAGCAGCTACCTATCCGGGAGCTCCTACGAGCAGTACTTC. Translation gives CASSYLSGSSYEQYF.

This clone has a handful of counts. J is TRBJ2-5 and V is TRBV29-1; a weak D match, TRBD1 (6 bases). Matching the DNA end better, TRBJ2-7 makes the J call doubtful. The CDR3 is 13 residues long. Germline CDR1 is SQVTM and CDR2 is ANQGSEA. Here the CDR3 reads CSVERQGQGEQYF. The CDR3 region has the DNA TGCAGCGTTGAACGCCAGGGGCAAGGCGAGCAGTACTTC.

V gene TRBV28 combines with J gene TRBJ2-5, with TRBD1 identical over 8 bases. The length of the CDR3 is 15 residues. V lost 5 bases, J lost 5 bases, and 10 bases stayed unmatched. Germline V gives CDR1 MDHEN, CDR2 SYDVKM. The CDR3 is CASSPQHRGWETQYF. The CDR3, as DNA: TGTGCCAGCAGTCCTCAGCACAGGGGGTGGGAGACCCAGTACTTC.

This clone was detected a few times. The chain has TRBV7-2 and TRBJ2-5; 7 nucleotides agree with TRBD1. This CDR3 contains 15 residues. V was clipped by 5 bases and J by 5 bases; unmatched bases: 11. Germline V gene data show CDR1 as SGHTA and CDR2 as FQGNSA. CDR3 sequence reads: CASSESRGGVETQYF. Here the CDR3 DNA reads TGTGCCAGCAGCGAATCGAGAGGGGGCGTGGAGACCCAGTACTTC.

V is TRBV9 and J is TRBJ2-7; D is undetermined. Trimming pared 0 bases from V and 0 bases from J, leaving 10 bases between. The germline CDR1 and CDR2 sequences are SGDLS and YYNGEE. This CDR3 is 15 amino acids long. CDR3 nucleotide sequence: TGTGCCAGCAGCGTAGATAGTACTGGCTCCTACGAGCAGTACTTC. Protein sequence: CASSVDSTGSYEQYF. Looking up the rest from reference TRBV9 and TRBJ2-7 gives the full variable domain: DSGVTQTPKHLITATGQRVTLRCSPRSGDLSVYWYQQSLDQGLQFLIQYYNGEERAKGNILERFSAQQFPDLHSELNLSSLELGDSALYFCASSVDSTGSYEQYFGPGTRLTVT.

The chain recombines TRBV7-9 with TRBJ2-7, with TRBD2 matching over 7 bases. J was trimmed by 0 bases and V by 2 bases; bases with no gene match: 4. Per the germline V gene, CDR1 is SEHNR and CDR2 is FQNEAQ (reference sequence). The CDR3 is made up of 15 amino acids. The CDR3 DNA follows: TGTGCCAGCAGCTTAATGCGGGAGAGCTCCTACGAGCAGTACTTC. It is translated as CASSLMRESSYEQYF.

V gene TRBV7-9 combines with J gene TRBJ1-2; D ambiguous. V was clipped by 1 base and J by 1 base, with 4 bases between them. The germline CDR1 and CDR2 sequences are SEHNR and FQNEAQ (reference sequence). This CDR3 region has 13 residues. This CDR3 reads CASSLELNYGYTF. CDR3 nucleotides: TGTGCCAGCAGCTTAGAACTTAACTATGGCTACACCTTC.

This rearrangement joins TRBV6-5 to TRBJ2-5, with a tentative D call TRBD2 (7 bases). There are 15 residues in the CDR3. V was shortened by 6 bases and J by 2 bases, with 16 bases between the two germline ends. Germline assignment: CDR1 MNHEY and CDR2 SVGAGI. CDR3 region: CASSSGGALQETQYF. The CDR3 DNA is TGTGCCAGCAGCTCGGGGGGCGCACTACAAGAGACCCAGTACTTC.

CDR3 nucleotide sequence: TGCGCCAGCAGGACGAAGACTACTGGAAACACCATATATTTT. Protein sequence: CASRTKTTGNTIYF. The genes are TRBV5-1 and TRBJ1-3, with D unclear. The CDR3 contains 14 residues. Trimming removed 5 bases from V and 2 bases from J, with 11 bases in between. Germline CDR1 reads SGHRS; CDR2 reads YFSETQ.

This chain connects TRBV7-9 to TRBJ2-7; tentative D call: TRBD1 (7 bases). Germline CDR1 SEHNR, CDR2 FQNEAQ (reference sequence). Trimming removed 4 bases at V and 3 bases at J, with 16 bases between. The CDR3 contains 15 residues. The DNA of the CDR3 is TGTGCCAGCAGCTCCCCGGAGGGGGCAAGCTACGAGCAGTACTTC. This gives the protein CASSSPEGASYEQYF.

This clone was counted between two and nine times. The chain combines TRBV7-2 with TRBJ2-7; weak D call: TRBD1 (5 bases). This CDR3 contains 13 residues. V dropped 5 bases and J dropped 4 bases, with 12 bases sitting between them. Germline V gives CDR1 SGHTA, CDR2 FQGNSA. CDR3 amino acids: CASSPPPGYEQYF. CDR3 nucleotides: TGTGCCAGCAGCCCCCCGCCAGGGTACGAGCAGTACTTC.

This clone showed up just a few times. The rearrangement joins TRBV19 to TRBJ2-7; TRBD1 aligns across 8 bases. After removal of 2 bases from V and 2 bases from J, the junction contained 5 bases not matched to a gene. This CDR3 is 15 amino acids long. The germline CDR1 and CDR2 sequences are LNHDA and SQIVND (reference sequence). This chain's CDR3 is CASSIYQDRAYEQYF. The CDR3 DNA reads TGTGCCAGTAGTATATACCAGGACAGGGCCTACGAGCAGTACTTC.

This clone has more than one count but fewer than ten. This chain uses TRBV19 with TRBJ2-1, with D perhaps matching TRBD1 (6 bases). The V gene lost 5 bases and the J gene lost 6 bases, with 17 bases spanning the gap. The CDR3 loop spans 15 amino acids. Germline-derived CDR1 and CDR2 are LNHDA and SQIVND (reference sequence). CDR3 loop: CASSPGQPNGNEQFF. The CDR3 region has the DNA TGTGCCAGTAGTCCCGGACAGCCAAATGGCAATGAGCAGTTCTTC.

The V call is TRBV30, the J call TRBJ2-1; possible D gene TRBD2, 6 bases. V was clipped by 1 base and J by 9 bases, with 19 bases between them. This CDR3 region has 15 residues. Germline V gene lookup returns CDR1 GTSNPN and CDR2 SVGIG (reference sequence). The CDR3 reads CAWSALAEHSGEQFF. The CDR3 nucleotides are TGTGCCTGGAGTGCTTTAGCGGAACACAGCGGTGAGCAGTTCTTC.

The V and J genes are TRBV25-1 and TRBJ1-2; the match to TRBD1 covers 10 bases. V shed 2 bases, J shed 5 bases, and the junction held 5 bases outside the gene matches. The CDR3 runs 15 residues. The germline V gene encodes CDR1 MGHDK and CDR2 SYGVNS. This CDR3 reads CASSEETGGGYGYTF. The DNA for the CDR3 is TGTGCCAGCAGTGAAGAGACAGGGGGCGGATATGGCTACACCTTC.

This rearrangement joins TRBV29-1 to TRBJ1-2, with a tentative D call TRBD1 (5 bases). CDR3 length: 13 amino acids. Trimming removed 5 bases from V and 0 bases from J, with 10 bases in between. Germline CDR1 is SQVTM and CDR2 is ANQGSEA. The CDR3 DNA reads TGCAGCGTTACAGGACGGGCTAACTATGGCTACACCTTC. As protein: CSVTGRANYGYTF.

The V call is TRBV10-3, the J call TRBJ2-1, with TRBD2 as a possible D gene (6 bases). CDR1 is ENHRY and CDR2 is SYGVKD in the germline V gene. The CDR3 extends over 13 amino acids. Trimming removed 9 bases at V and 1 base at J, with 10 bases between. CDR3: CAISGVSYNEQFF. The CDR3 nucleotides read TGTGCCATTTCGGGAGTGTCCTACAATGAGCAGTTCTTC.

The genes are TRBV28 and TRBJ2-7; weak D call: TRBD1 (6 bases). Per germline, CDR1 MDHEN and CDR2 SYDVKM. Between the trimmed V and J ends, which lost 6 bases and 5 bases, there was a span of 17 bases. The CDR3 runs 14 residues. The CDR3 region is CASSRWDNHHEQYF. The CDR3 region has the DNA TGTGCCAGCAGCAGATGGGACAACCATCACGAGCAGTACTTC.

As for this clone: Other DNA variants within this sample encode the same CDR3. V usage is TRBV7-3 and J usage is TRBJ2-7; D might be TRBD1 (5 bases). The V gene's germline CDR1 is SGHTA and CDR2 FQGTGA. V lost 2 bases, J lost 3 bases, and 8 bases lay in between. The CDR3 consists of 13 residues. CDR3 sequence: CASSLSQGYEQYF. For the CDR3, the DNA is TGTGCCAGCAGCTTATCTCAGGGCTACGAGCAGTACTTC.

The chain is built from TRBV30 and TRBJ2-3; D might be TRBD2 (6 bases). The germline V gene encodes CDR1 GTSNPN and CDR2 SVGIG (reference sequence). The CDR3 is 16 amino acids. Trimming removed 2 bases from V and 0 bases from J, with 15 bases in between. The CDR3 DNA reads TGTGCCTGGAGTCTGGGACCGGGACTTAGCACAGATACGCAGTATTTT. This codes for CAWSLGPGLSTDTQYF.

The rearrangement joins TRBV29-1 to TRBJ2-7; D gene uncertain. The length of the CDR3 is 12 residues. Germline V lookup: CDR1 SQVTM, CDR2 ANQGSEA. Trimming cost V 4 bases and J 1 base, with 8 bases left between them. CDR3 DNA sequence: TGCAGCGTTGCCCTGACATCCTACGAGCAGTACTTC. It encodes CSVALTSYEQYF.

The genes are TRBV21-1 and TRBJ2-1; the table's D call of TRBD1 was not tested on the DNA. TRBV21-1 corresponds to a pseudogene. The CDR3 has 17 residues. The CDR3 bases are TGTGCCAGCAGCAAAGCCTCCCGACAGGGTAAATACAATGAGCAGTTCTTC. Its translation is CASSKASRQGKYNEQFF.

The chain couples TRBV5-4 to TRBJ2-2; D call uncertain. There are 16 residues in the CDR3. Germline assignment: CDR1 SGHNT and CDR2 YYREEE (reference sequence). Trimming stripped 5 bases from V and 0 bases from J, with 14 bases between. CDR3 DNA: TGTGCCAGCAGTCCGACAACCATTCCGAACACCGGGGAGCTGTTTTTT. Its protein product is CASSPTTIPNTGELFF.

In this sample, this clone turned up a few times. The rearrangement links TRBV10-3 to TRBJ1-1, with D unresolved. This CDR3 comprises 15 residues. Germline loops: CDR1 ENHRY, CDR2 SYGVKD. V lost 0 bases to trimming and J lost 2 bases, with 10 bases between them. The CDR3 DNA reads TGTGCCATCAGTGAGTCGAGGGTGTTCAACACTGAAGCTTTCTTT. It yields the protein CAISESRVFNTEAFF.

The chain recombines TRBV2 with TRBJ2-1, with 11 positions matching TRBD2. The CDR3 consists of 15 residues. V lost 4 bases and J lost 4; bases outside the gene matches: 3. Germline CDR1 and CDR2: SNHLY and FYNNEI. DNA of the CDR3: TGTGCCAGCAGTGCGACTAGCGGGACTTACAATGAGCAGTTCTTC. It is translated as CASSATSGTYNEQFF.